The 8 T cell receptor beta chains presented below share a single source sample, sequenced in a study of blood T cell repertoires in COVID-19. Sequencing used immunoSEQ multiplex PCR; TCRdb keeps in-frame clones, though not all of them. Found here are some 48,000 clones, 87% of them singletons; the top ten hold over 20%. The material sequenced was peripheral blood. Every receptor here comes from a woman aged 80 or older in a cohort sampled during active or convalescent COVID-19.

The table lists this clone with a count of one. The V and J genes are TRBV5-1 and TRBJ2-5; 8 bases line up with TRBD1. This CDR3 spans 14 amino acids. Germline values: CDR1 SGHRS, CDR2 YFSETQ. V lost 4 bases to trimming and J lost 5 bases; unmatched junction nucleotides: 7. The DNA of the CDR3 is TGCGCCAGCAGCCAGGGGGCGCGTTATGAGACCCAGTACTTC. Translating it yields CASSQGARYETQYF.

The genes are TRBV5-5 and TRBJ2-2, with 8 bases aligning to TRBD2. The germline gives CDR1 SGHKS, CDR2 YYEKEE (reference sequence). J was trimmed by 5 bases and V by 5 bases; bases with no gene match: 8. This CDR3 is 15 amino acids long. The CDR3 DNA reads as TGTGCCAGCAGGGACGGGTCGGGAGGGACCGGGGAGCTGTTTTTT. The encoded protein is CASRDGSGGTGELFF.

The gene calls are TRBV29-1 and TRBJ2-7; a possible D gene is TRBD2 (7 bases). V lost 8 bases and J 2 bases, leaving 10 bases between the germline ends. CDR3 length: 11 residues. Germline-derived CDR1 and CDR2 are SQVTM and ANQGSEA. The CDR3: CSIGGPYEQYF. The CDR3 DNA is TGCAGCATCGGGGGGCCCTACGAGCAGTACTTC.

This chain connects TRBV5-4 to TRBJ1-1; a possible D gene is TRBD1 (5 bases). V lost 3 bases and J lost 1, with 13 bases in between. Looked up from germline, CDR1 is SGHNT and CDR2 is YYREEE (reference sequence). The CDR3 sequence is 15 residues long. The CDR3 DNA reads TGTGCCAGCAGCTCTCCGGGGAGGGGGAACACTGAAGCTTTCTTT. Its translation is CASSSPGRGNTEAFF.

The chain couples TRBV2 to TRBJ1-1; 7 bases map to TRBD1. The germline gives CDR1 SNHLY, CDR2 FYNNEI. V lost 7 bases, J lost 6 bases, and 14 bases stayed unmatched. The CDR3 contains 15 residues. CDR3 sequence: CASTETGAGTAEAFF. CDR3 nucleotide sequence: TGTGCCAGCACCGAAACAGGAGCCGGGACAGCTGAAGCTTTCTTT.

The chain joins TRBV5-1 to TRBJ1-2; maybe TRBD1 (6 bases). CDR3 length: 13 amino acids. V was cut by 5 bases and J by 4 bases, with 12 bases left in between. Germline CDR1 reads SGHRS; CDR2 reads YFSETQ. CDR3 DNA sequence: TGCGCCAGCAGAGCGGACAGTTTCTATGGCTACACCTTC. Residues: CASRADSFYGYTF.

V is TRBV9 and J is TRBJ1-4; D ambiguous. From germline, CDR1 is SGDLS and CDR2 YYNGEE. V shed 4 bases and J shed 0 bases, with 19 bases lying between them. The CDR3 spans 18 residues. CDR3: CASSPSGTRGATNEKLFF. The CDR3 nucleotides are TGTGCCAGCAGCCCGTCGGGTACCCGCGGGGCAACTAATGAAAAACTGTTTTTT.

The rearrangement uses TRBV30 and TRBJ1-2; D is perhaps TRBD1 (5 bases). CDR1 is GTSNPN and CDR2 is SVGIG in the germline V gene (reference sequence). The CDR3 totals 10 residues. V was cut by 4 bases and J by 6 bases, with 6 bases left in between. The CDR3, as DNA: TGTGCCTGGAAGGGGCATGGCTACACCTTC. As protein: CAWKGHGYTF.